The clone carrying this T cell receptor (beta chain) was seen a handful of times. MiXCR was run by TCRdb on the RT-PCR reads, yielding one entry per CDR3 protein. The data contain roughly 780,000 distinct CDR3 sequences, approximately 17% of them singletons. V was pared by 5 bases and J by 7 bases, with 17 bases between. This CDR3 is built from 15 residues. The data originate from a study of response to subunit inactivated influenza vaccine. This specimen consisted of PBMCs from blood, obtained 5 to 6 days after vaccination. This chain uses TRBV12-3 or TRBV12-4 with TRBJ1-4; D is possibly TRBD1 (5 bases). This sequence originates from a man in his fifties who received an inactivated influenza vaccine. This CDR3 reads CASSEDIPGFEKLFF. In DNA, the CDR3 is TGTGCCAGCAGTGAGGACATCCCGGGATTTGAAAAACTGTTTTTT.